The clone carrying this T cell receptor beta chain was detected many times. This sample is drawn from a study of T-cell reconstitution after alpha-beta-depleted transplantation in children. The ends were cut back, 1 base at V and 4 bases at J, with 10 bases in the middle. The CDR3 length is 15 residues. From germline, CDR1 is KGHDR and CDR2 SFDVKD. During its preparation, the TCRbeta library received unique molecular identifiers. TCRdb recomputed calls from the PCR reads with MiXCR, one row per CDR3 protein. Of 190,000 or so distinct CDR3 sequences listed, roughly 7.5% are singletons. V and J are TRBV24-1 and TRBJ2-1, with D possibly called TRBD1 or TRBD2 (5 bases each). This sequence was found in a human donor who donated a stem cell graft to a child with Wiskott-Aldrich syndrome. The sequencing used PBMCs from the stem cell graft donor, collected from the stem cell graft. The CDR3 loop reads CATSDFGTVYNEQFF. In nucleotides, the CDR3 is TGTGCCACCAGTGATTTTGGGACCGTATACAATGAGCAGTTCTTC.